Here is one T cell receptor (beta chain) with its context. Clones were read by immunoSEQ multiplex PCR, and TCRdb kept only the in-frame ones, dropping some. The repertoire holds 150,000 to 200,000 clones, with 80% to 90% as singletons. This record belongs to a study of blood T cell repertoires in COVID-19. Study details: COVID-19 samples from acute and convalescent phases originated in the United States, Italy and Spain.

The CDR3 is 15 residues long. CDR1 is SNHLY, CDR2 FYNNEI, per germline. V gave up 6 bases and J gave up 0 bases, with 12 bases separating them. The rearrangement links TRBV2 to TRBJ1-3; D might be TRBD1 (5 bases). Sequencing was carried out using peripheral blood. This TCR came from a man aged 50 to 60 with active or convalescent COVID-19. CDR3 loop: CASSAGRSSGNTIYF. The DNA for the CDR3 is TGTGCCAGCAGCGCGGGACGGAGCTCTGGAAACACCATATATTTT.